Described below is a single TCR beta chain sequence and its context. Its antigen target is currently unknown. Base qualities are not provided; no much larger clone lies one nucleotide away. This record belongs to a study of Ad26.COV2.S vaccination and SARS-CoV-2 variants (dated by TCRdb to the early 2020s). Background for the entire study: Vaccine-arm donors were drawn from COV1001, a multicentre, randomized, double-blind, placebo-controlled phase I-IIa trial of Ad26.COV2.S in healthy adults. The TCR-sequenced set comprised approximately 32 samples: around 20 Ad26.COV2.S vaccine recipients, 5 placebo recipients and 8 SARS-CoV-2 convalescent individuals. TCRbeta repertoire sequencing served as the tool for gauging how specific and how broad the SARS-CoV-2-reactive T cell receptors were following Ad26.COV2.S vaccination. Trial participants were randomized into five groups of five, in which low-dose or high-dose Ad26.COV2.S was given once or twice, or placebo was given on both occasions. Dosing of Ad26.COV2.S was intramuscular, at either 5x10^10 or 1x10^11 viral particles, delivered as one shot or as two shots spaced 56 days apart. Investigators remained blinded to trial group allocation during experiments and outcome assessment.

The sample's treatment or condition, from its label and the paper: roughly 19 received Ad26.COV2.S at low or high dose, single or two shots; about 5 received placebo; per-sample allocation not given. Repertoires of vaccine and placebo recipients were sequenced from samples collected on day 63 after the first injection. In Cohort 1b, roughly 26 adults aged 18-55 years were enrolled at a single site in Boston, USA, between 29 July and 7 August 2020. As a vaccine, Ad26.COV2.S was a replication-incompetent adenovirus type 26 vector that expressed a prefusion-stabilized SARS-CoV-2 spike protein derived from the original Wuhan strain. TCRbeta CDR3 regions were sequenced with the immunoSEQ Assay. After extraction, genomic DNA underwent amplification by bias-controlled multiplex PCR, followed by high-throughput sequencing. Processing in the source paper ran as follows. To quantify the absolute abundance of every unique TCRbeta CDR3 region, sequences were collapsed and filtered. T cell fraction was estimated by normalization of TCRbeta template counts to usable DNA, with usable DNA being measured through amplification of reference genes present in all nucleated cells. Repertoire TCRs were annotated as SARS-CoV-2-specific by exact matching of V gene, CDR3 amino acid sequence and J gene to a known reactive TCR set. The reference SARS-CoV-2 TCR set was derived from MIRA and filtered for enrichment in COVID-19-positive ImmuneCODE repertoires, a step that removed public or cross-reactive TCRs. Using the MIRA antigens, annotated TCRs were further analysed by specific ORF or by position within an ORF. Breadth was defined as the number of annotated unique rearrangements divided by the total number of unique productive rearrangements, and depth was defined as the summed frequency of the annotated unique rearrangements. Two-sided Wilcoxon rank-sum tests were used to compare TCR breadth between groups. In its TCRdb copy, this immuneACCESS table keeps in-frame sequences only and misses some clones. Where compared with another copy, unresolved V genes explain less than half of these, and the others have no known cause. The DNA gave D and trimming, while V, J and clone size come from that table. This sample has around 400,000 clones in its table, and about 89% of those were observed once. Around 1.8% of the sample is taken by the ten largest.

Looking up the germline V gene yields CDR1 MNHNS and CDR2 SASEGT. Between the V and J ends, shortened by 2 bases and 3 bases respectively, the junction contains 5 bases. Counted from cysteine to phenylalanine, this CDR3 has 13 amino acids. Kept here is only the CDR3 DNA, which spans 39 bases and is read in frame from base 1. What the research found in general, with its limitations: After vaccination, substantial breadth of spike-specific CD8+ and CD4+ T cell responses was reported. Ad26.COV2.S recipients had higher spike-specific TCR breadth than placebo recipients (P = 0.0014). It was noted by the authors that total T cell responses may have been underestimated by the TCR breadth and depth analyses. Non-spike TCR breadth was comparable between vaccine and placebo recipients, consistent with the vaccine containing only spike. The study was not powered for comparison of responses between vaccine doses or regimens.

Specimen: peripheral blood, collected in a trial of Ad26.COV2.S vaccine versus placebo. The clonotype was recovered from a person aged 18-60 years who received the Ad26.COV2.S COVID-19 vaccine or a placebo. The chain was built from TRBV6-1 and TRBJ1-5, with no reliable assignment of the D segment. The CDR3 here reads CASSESNNQPQHF. The nucleotides read TGTGCCAGCAGTGAATCGAACAATCAGCCCCAGCATTTT.